This T cell receptor (beta chain) appears in the sequencing data of a study of CD8 T cells in Susac syndrome. Whole-study findings and limits: The study admitted that it had a relatively small number of individuals in its TCR sequencing and HLA analysis.

The T cells that were sequenced for TCR beta were CD8+ and CD4+ cells from blood. Negative isolation was applied to CD8+ and CD4+ T cells, and FACS enrichment was applied to TEMRA cells. The V gene end was trimmed by 11 bases and the J gene end by 6 bases; junction bases not matched to a gene: 27. CDR1 and CDR2 from the germline V gene are MNHEY and SVGAGI. This CDR3 has 19 residues. Concerning this clonotype itself: Its specificity is unknown.

Random hexamers served to reverse transcribe about 0.5 to 1 ug RNA. Multiplex immunoSEQ PCR targeted 54 Vbeta and 13 Jbeta TCR beta segments. TCRdb called the immunoSEQ multiplex PCR reads again in MiXCR, with one record for every CDR3 protein. The data contain around 280,000 distinct CDR3 sequences, about 90% of them singletons. This clonotype was obtained from a human donor with multiple sclerosis. Sample: CD4+ T cells from PBMCs. The chain links TRBV6-5 to TRBJ2-7, with 11 bases fitting TRBD1. CDR3 residues: CASSSYTTTPGQGAGEQYF. Here the CDR3 DNA reads TGTGCCTCCAGCAGTTACACAACAACCCCAGGACAGGGGGCTGGCGAGCAGTACTTC.